This T cell receptor beta chain came from a study of CD8 T cells in ankylosing spondylitis. Making the TCR beta libraries involved quantitative 5'-RACE with molecular barcodes. TCRdb re-called the 5' RACE reads with MiXCR, one entry per CDR3 protein. The data hold 500,000 to 550,000 distinct CDR3 sequences, with 9.5% to 15% observed a single time. A word on this clonotype: The antigen is unknown.

Notes on the study in general: Blood from ankylosing spondylitis patients appeared to carry a characteristic roughly eight-variant TCR beta motif.

The germline V gene has CDR1 LNHDA and CDR2 SQIVND (reference sequence). V lost 4 bases and J 4 bases, leaving 15 bases between the germline ends. There are 15 residues in the CDR3. The sequenced sample consisted of blood, either unsorted or a sorted T cell fraction (not recorded which). The clonotype comes from a male donor with ankylosing spondylitis. V gene TRBV19 combines with J gene TRBJ2-3; no clear D gene. CDR3 residues: CASSTRAEAPDTQYF. The CDR3 DNA follows: TGTGCCAGTAGTACAAGGGCCGAAGCACCAGATACGCAGTATTTT.